This T cell receptor (beta chain) is drawn from a study of cytomegalovirus exposure and HLA in healthy donors. This clone was detected a few times. From germline, CDR1 is GTSNPN and CDR2 SVGIG (reference sequence). CDR3 length equals 13 residues. V lost 0 bases to trimming and J lost 3 bases, with 8 bases between them. PCR employed 60 Vbeta and 13 Jbeta primers. TCRdb's table, derived via immunoSEQ multiplex PCR, lists solely in-frame clones and lacks some. The sample holds roughly 140,000 clones, about three quarters seen once. This chain connects TRBV30 to TRBJ1-2; D is ambiguous. This receptor was identified in a male donor in good health and CMV-seronegative. Input material: PBMCs. CDR3 sequence reads: CAWSVQAYYGYTF. CDR3 DNA: TGTGCCTGGAGTGTCCAGGCCTACTATGGCTACACCTTC.